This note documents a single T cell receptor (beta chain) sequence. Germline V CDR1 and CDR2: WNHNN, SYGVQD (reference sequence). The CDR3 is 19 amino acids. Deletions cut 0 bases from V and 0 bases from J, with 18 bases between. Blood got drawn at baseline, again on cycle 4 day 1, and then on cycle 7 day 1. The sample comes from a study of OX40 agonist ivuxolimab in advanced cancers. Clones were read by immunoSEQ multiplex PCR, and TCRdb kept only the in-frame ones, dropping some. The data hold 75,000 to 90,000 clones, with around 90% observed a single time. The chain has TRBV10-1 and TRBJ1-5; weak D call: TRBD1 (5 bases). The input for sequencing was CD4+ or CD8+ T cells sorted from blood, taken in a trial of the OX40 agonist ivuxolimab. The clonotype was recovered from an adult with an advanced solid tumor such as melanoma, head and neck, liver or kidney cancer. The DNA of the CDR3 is TGCGCCAGCAGTGAGTCGAAGGGGCCCGTTTGGGGTAGCAATCAGCCCCAGCATTTT. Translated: CASSESKGPVWGSNQPQHF.